Sequencing of this T cell receptor (beta chain) was carried out in a study of blood T cell repertoires in COVID-19. The assay was immunoSEQ multiplex PCR, and TCRdb's table has in-frame clones only and misses some. The sample has approximately 140,000 clones, around nine tenths seen once; the top ten hold over 2%. This CDR3 has 18 residues. CDR1 and CDR2 from the germline V gene are SGHTA and FQGNSA. The ends lost 0 bases at V and 4 bases at J; junction bases unmatched: 7. The material sequenced was peripheral blood. This receptor was obtained from a human donor in a cohort sampled during active COVID-19. The chain has TRBV7-2 and TRBJ2-1, with TRBD2 matching 12 bases. CDR3 loop: CASSLASSGGAAYNEQFF. As DNA, the CDR3 is TGTGCCAGCAGCTTAGCGTCTAGCGGGGGGGCAGCGTACAATGAGCAGTTCTTC.